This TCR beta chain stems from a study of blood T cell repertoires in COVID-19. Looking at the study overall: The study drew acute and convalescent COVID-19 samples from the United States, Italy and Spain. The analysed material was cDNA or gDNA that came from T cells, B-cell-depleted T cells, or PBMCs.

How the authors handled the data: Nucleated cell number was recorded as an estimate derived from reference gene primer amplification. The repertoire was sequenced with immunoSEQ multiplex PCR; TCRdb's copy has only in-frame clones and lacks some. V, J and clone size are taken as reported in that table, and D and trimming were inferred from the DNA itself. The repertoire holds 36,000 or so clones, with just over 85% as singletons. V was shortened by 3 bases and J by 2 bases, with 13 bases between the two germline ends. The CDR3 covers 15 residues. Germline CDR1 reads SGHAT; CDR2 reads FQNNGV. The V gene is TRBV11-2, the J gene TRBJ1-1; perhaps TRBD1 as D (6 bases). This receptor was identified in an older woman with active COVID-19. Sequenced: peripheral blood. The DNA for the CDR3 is TGTGCCAGCAGCTTGACATGGACAGAAAACACTGAAGCTTTCTTT. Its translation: CASSLTWTENTEAFF.